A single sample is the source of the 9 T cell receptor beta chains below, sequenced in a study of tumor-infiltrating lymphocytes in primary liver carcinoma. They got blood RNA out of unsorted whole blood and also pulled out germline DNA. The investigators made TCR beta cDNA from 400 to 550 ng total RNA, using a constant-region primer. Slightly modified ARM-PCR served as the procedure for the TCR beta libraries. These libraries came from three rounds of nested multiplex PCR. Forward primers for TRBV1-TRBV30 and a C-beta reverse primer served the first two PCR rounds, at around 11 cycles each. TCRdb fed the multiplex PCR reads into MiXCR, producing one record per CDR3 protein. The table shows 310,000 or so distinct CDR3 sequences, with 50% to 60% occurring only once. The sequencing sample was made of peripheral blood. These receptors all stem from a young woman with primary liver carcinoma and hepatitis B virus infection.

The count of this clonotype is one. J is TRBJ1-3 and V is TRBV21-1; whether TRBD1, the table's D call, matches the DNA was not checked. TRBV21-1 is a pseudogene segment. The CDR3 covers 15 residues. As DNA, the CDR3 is TGTGCCAGCAGCAAGGGCGAGAACTCTGGAAACACCATATATTTT. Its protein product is CASSKGENSGNTIYF.

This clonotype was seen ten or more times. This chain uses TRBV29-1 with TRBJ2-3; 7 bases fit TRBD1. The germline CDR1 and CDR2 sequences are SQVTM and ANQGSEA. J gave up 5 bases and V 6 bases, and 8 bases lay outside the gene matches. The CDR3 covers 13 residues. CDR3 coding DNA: TGCAGCGTCCGGGACAGCGTAGGAGATACGCAGTATTTT. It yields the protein CSVRDSVGDTQYF.

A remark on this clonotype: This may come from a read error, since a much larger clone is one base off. The CDR3 loop reads CNARDGNYGYTF. DNA of the CDR3: TGCAACGCCCGAGACGGTAACTATGGCTACACCTTC. This sequence joins TRBV29-1 and TRBJ1-2; D not certain. Germline-derived CDR1 and CDR2 are SQVTM and ANQGSEA. This CDR3 spans 12 amino acids.

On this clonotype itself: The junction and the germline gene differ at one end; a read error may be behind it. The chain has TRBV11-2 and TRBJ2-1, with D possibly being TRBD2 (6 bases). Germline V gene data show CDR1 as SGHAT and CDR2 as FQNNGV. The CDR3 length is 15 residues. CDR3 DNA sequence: TGTGCTAGCAGCATCGGAGGGCCCCTATACAATGAGCGGTTCTTC. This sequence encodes CASSIGGPLYNERFF.

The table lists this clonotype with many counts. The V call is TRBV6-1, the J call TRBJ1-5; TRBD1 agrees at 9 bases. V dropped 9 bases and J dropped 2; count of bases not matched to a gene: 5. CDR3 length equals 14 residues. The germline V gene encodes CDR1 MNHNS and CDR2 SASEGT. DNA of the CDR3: TGTGCCAGTATGGACAGGGGACGCAATCAGCCCCAGCATTTT. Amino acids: CASMDRGRNQPQHF.

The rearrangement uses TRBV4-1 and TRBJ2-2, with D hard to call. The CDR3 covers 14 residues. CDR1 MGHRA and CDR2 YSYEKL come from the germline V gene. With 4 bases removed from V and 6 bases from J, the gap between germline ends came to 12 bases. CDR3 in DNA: TGCGCCAGCAGCCCCGCGGTTGGCTCCGGGGAGCTGTTTTTT. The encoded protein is CASSPAVGSGELFF.

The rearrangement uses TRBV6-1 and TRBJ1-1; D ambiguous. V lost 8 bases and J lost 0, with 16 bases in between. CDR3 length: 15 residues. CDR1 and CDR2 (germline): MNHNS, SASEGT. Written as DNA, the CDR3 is TGTGCCAGCCGGAAGGAGGCACTGTTGAACACTGAAGCTTTCTTT. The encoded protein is CASRKEALLNTEAFF.

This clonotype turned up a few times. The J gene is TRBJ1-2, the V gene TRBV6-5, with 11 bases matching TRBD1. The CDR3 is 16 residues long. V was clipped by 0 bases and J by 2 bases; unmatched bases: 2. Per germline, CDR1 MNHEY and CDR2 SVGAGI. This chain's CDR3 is CASSYSRTGGNYGYTF. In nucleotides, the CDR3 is TGTGCCAGCAGTTACTCGAGGACAGGGGGCAACTATGGCTACACCTTC.

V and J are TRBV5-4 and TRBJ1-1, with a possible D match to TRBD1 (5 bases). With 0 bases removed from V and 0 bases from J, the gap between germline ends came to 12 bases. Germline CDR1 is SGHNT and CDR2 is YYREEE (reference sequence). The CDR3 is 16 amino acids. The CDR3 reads CASSLDGGSMNTEAFF. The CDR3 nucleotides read TGTGCCAGCAGCTTGGACGGGGGAAGTATGAACACTGAAGCTTTCTTT.